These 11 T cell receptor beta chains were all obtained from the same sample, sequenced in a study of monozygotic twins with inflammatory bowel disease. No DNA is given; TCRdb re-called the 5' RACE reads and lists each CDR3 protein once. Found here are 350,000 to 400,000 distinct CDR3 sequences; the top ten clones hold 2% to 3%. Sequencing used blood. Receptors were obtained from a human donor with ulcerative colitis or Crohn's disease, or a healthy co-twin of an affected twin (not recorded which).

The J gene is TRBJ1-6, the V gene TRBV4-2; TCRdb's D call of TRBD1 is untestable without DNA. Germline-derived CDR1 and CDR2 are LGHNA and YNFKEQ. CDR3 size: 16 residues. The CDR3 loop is CASSPPGGPNNSPLHF.

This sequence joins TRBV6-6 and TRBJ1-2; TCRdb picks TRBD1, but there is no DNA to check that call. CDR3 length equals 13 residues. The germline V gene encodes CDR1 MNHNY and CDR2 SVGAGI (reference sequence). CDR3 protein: CASSTTGSHGYTF.

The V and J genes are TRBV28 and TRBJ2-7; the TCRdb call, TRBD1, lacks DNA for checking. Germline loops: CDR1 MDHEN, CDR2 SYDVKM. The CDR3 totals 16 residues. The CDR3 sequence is CASSFHLRDNSYEQYF.

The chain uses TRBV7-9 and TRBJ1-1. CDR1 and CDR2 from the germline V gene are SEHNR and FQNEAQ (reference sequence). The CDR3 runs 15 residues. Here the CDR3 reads CASSLGQGGSTEAFF.

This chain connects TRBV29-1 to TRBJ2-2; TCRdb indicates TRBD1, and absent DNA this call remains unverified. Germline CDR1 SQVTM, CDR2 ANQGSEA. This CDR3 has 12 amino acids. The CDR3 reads CVGTANTGELFF.

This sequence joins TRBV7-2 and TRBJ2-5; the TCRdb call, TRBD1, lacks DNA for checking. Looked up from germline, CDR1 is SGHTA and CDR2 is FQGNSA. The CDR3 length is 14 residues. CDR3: CASSSPGRWETQYF.

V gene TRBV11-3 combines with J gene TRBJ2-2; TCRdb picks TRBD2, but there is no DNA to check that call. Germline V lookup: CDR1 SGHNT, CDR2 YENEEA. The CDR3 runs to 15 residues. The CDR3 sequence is CASSSGTSSTGELFF.

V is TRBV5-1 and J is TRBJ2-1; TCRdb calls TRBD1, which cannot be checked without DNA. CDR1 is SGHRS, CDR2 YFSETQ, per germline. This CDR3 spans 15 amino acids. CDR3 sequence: CASSLWGDDYNEQFF.

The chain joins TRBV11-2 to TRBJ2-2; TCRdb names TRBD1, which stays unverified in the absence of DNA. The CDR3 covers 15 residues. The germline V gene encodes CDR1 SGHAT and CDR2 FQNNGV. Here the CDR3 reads CASSSRDKYTGELFF.

The CDR3 sequence is CASSRRLNTEAFF. The gene calls are TRBV5-6 and TRBJ1-1. Germline lookup yields CDR1 SGHDT and CDR2 YYEEEE. The CDR3 consists of 13 residues.

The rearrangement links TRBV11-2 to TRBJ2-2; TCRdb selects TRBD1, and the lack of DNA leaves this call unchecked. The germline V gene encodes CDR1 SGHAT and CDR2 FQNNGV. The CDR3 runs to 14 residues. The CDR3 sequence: CATARGAITGELFF.